This section outlines one T cell receptor beta chain sequence together with its context. What it binds is not known. Around 40,000 productive templates were obtained per sample on average. This table comes from immunoSEQ multiplex PCR, and its TCRdb copy is limited to in-frame clones, with some not included. The sample consists of about 42,000 clones, around 80% of them appearing once. This sample is part of a study of STAT3 mutations in large granular lymphocyte leukemia. Across the study: Roughly two fifths of treated T-LGLL patients showed hematologic response to immunosuppression. Study findings and constraints: In T-cell large granular lymphocyte leukemia, about half of patients showed multiple immunodominant subclonotypes. A small but highly pathogenic clone may have been missed. All newly emerging clones after therapy were STAT3 wild type.

CDR3 length equals 12 residues. The V end was cut by 4 bases, the J end by 3 bases, with 7 bases between. CDR1 and CDR2 (germline): SGHRS, YFSETQ. This chain links TRBV5-1 with TRBJ1-1; D gene unclear. The clonotype originates from a human donor with T large granular lymphocyte leukemia. Some clones in this sample may be carry-over from other donors' samples. Source material: PBMCs. Here the CDR3 reads CASSPGYTEAFF. The CDR3 DNA reads TGCGCCAGCAGCCCCGGGTACACTGAAGCTTTCTTT.